The subject of this entry is one T cell receptor beta chain. Its specificity is unknown. The data are from a study of STAT5B mutations in CD4+ large granular lymphocyte leukemia. As for the study in general: The CDR3 'QG' motif was associated with a particular HLA allele among healthy donors.

Study-wide results and limits: Without putative leukemic clones, patient CD4-sorted repertoires remained more clonal than healthy CD4+ repertoires. No patients shared main leukemic clonotypes, though about 25% appeared at low frequency elsewhere.

Trimming removed 3 bases from V and 0 bases from J, with 9 bases in between. The CDR3 runs to 15 residues. Germline V gene lookup returns CDR1 MNHNS and CDR2 SASEGT. The method was immunoSEQ multiplex PCR; TCRdb's version includes in-frame clones alone and lacks a portion of them. The sample comprises fewer than 30,000 clones, around 80% of which are singletons, and roughly 0.98% rests with the top ten. The J gene is TRBJ1-3, the V gene TRBV6-1, with D hard to call. Sample: CD4+ T cells from blood buffy coats. The receptor was derived from a human donor in good health. CDR3 loop: CASSDTPTSGNTIYF. The CDR3 coding sequence is TGTGCCAGCAGTGATACACCTACCTCTGGAAACACCATATATTTT.